Listed below are T cell receptor beta chains from one sample, sequenced in a study of control samples from healthy donors and cancer patients. Here immunoSEQ multiplex PCR was the method, and the copy in TCRdb shows in-frame clones only, minus some. This sample has around 79,000 clones; under 95% occur once, and the top ten carry about 1.3%. The sample consisted of PBMCs. The receptors stem from a woman in her 40s with lung cancer. The CDR3 runs from the conserved cysteine through the conserved F or W. Fields, in order: J gene, D gene, clone size, V gene, CDR3 protein, CDR3 DNA. D genes are given only for firm matches. Some rows have no size entry. The others give once, few or many, or a class for an expanded clone.

TRBJ2-7,NA,NA,TRBV6-6,CAGGISNEQYF,TGTGCCGGGGGGATTTCGAACGAGCAGTACTTC
TRBJ1-2,NA,NA,TRBV6-5,CASSSTGSYNYGYTF,TGTGCCAGCAGTTCCACAGGGAGCTATAACTATGGCTACACCTTC
TRBJ1-1,NA,NA,TRBV15,CATSRATSLNTEAFF,TGTGCCACCAGCAGAGCGACCAGCCTAAACACTGAAGCTTTCTTT
TRBJ1-2,NA,NA,TRBV4-1,CASSQDSTGLTYGYTF,TGCGCCAGCAGCCAAGATAGTACCGGCCTTACATATGGCTACACCTTC
TRBJ1-1,NA,NA,TRBV20-1,CSARGGDAAFF,TGCAGTGCTAGAGGGGGGGATGCAGCTTTCTTT
TRBJ2-7,NA,NA,TRBV2,CASSEAPDIFSYEQYF,TGTGCCAGCAGTGAAGCGCCCGACATATTCTCCTACGAGCAGTACTTC
TRBJ2-7,NA,NA,TRBV7-8,CASSLVLTTYEQYF,TGTGCCAGCAGCTTAGTACTGACTACCTACGAGCAGTACTTC
TRBJ1-5,NA,NA,TRBV28,CASSLPGPSGDQPQHF,TGTGCCAGCAGTTTACCCGGGCCCAGTGGCGATCAGCCCCAGCATTTT
TRBJ2-7,NA,NA,TRBV19,CASSILIGAEQYF,TGTGCCAGTAGTATACTAATAGGTGCTGAGCAGTACTTC
TRBJ2-7,NA,once,TRBV6-5,CASSPGIYEQYF,TGTGCCAGCAGCCCGGGAATCTACGAGCAGTACTTC
TRBJ2-7,TRBD1,NA,TRBV29-1,CSVFTGTAYEQYF,TGCAGCGTTTTCACCGGGACAGCATACGAGCAGTACTTC
TRBJ1-3,NA,NA,TRBV5-6,CASSLMQSGNTIYF,TGTGCCAGCAGCTTGATGCAGTCTGGAAACACCATATATTTT
TRBJ1-1,TRBD1,NA,TRBV28,CASSLEGANTEAFF,TGTGCCAGCAGTTTGGAGGGGGCAAACACTGAAGCTTTCTTT
TRBJ2-5,NA,NA,TRBV1,CTSSQVSSGGAGETQYF,TGCACCAGCAGCCAAGTGAGTAGCGGGGGGGCCGGGGAGACCCAGTACTTC
TRBJ2-3,TRBD2,NA,TRBV27,CASTPFGGALADTQYF,TGTGCCAGCACCCCGTTCGGGGGGGCCCTCGCAGATACGCAGTATTTT
TRBJ1-6,NA,once,TRBV5-4,CASSEAGSPLEPLHF,TGTGCCAGCAGCGAGGCAGGGAGCCCCCTGGAACCCCTCCACTTT
TRBJ2-7,NA,NA,TRBV27,CASSPDLSLYYEQYF,TGTGCCAGCAGTCCAGACCTATCTCTTTACTACGAGCAGTACTTC
TRBJ1-1,NA,NA,TRBV30,CAWSADGHQAFF,TGTGCCTGGAGTGCGGACGGGCATCAAGCTTTCTTT
TRBJ2-7,TRBD1,NA,TRBV19,CASSIDRDNEQYF,TGTGCCAGTAGTATTGACAGGGATAACGAGCAGTACTTC
TRBJ2-3,NA,NA,TRBV19,CASTRTASKTDTQYF,TGTGCCAGTACCAGGACGGCTAGCAAAACAGATACGCAGTATTTT
TRBJ1-2,NA,NA,TRBV9,CASSVARGSDYGYTF,TGTGCCAGCAGCGTAGCTCGAGGGTCGGACTATGGCTACACCTTC
TRBJ2-1,NA,NA,TRBV5-1,CASSLEARVEGEQFF,TGCGCCAGCAGCTTGGAGGCCAGGGTGGAGGGTGAGCAGTTCTTC
TRBJ1-6,TRBD1,NA,TRBV2,CASRSQGDYNSPLHF,TGTGCCAGCAGGTCCCAGGGGGACTATAATTCACCCCTCCACTTT
TRBJ2-5,TRBD2,NA,TRBV18,CASSQSGGQETQYF,TGTGCCAGCTCACAAAGCGGGGGCCAAGAGACCCAGTACTTC
TRBJ1-6,NA,NA,TRBV19,CASSIGNTYNSPLHF,TGTGCCAGTAGTATCGGGAACACCTATAATTCACCCCTCCACTTT
TRBJ2-5,NA,NA,TRBV3-1/TRBV3-2,CASSQDLLGNQETQYF,TGTGCCAGCAGCCAAGATTTATTAGGGAATCAAGAGACCCAGTACTTC
TRBJ2-5,NA,NA,TRBV5-1,CASSWDQPMETQYF,TGCGCCAGCAGTTGGGACCAACCGATGGAGACCCAGTACTTC
TRBJ1-6,NA,NA,TRBV6-5,CASMATRGNSPLHF,TGTGCCAGCATGGCAACCAGGGGCAATTCACCCCTCCACTTT
TRBJ2-1,TRBD2,NA,TRBV2,CASRDPGLAGGHPNEQFF,TGTGCCAGCAGAGACCCGGGACTAGCGGGGGGGCACCCCAATGAGCAGTTCTTC
TRBJ1-1,NA,NA,TRBV11-3,CASSLRRDTLLEAFF,TGTGCCAGCAGCTTGAGGCGGGACACTCTACTCGAAGCTTTCTTT
TRBJ1-1,TRBD1,NA,TRBV29-1,CSVVRDRASFEAFF,TGCAGCGTTGTCCGGGACAGGGCTTCCTTTGAAGCTTTCTTT
TRBJ1-2,NA,few,TRBV6-6,CASSYHPDSPYGYTF,TGTGCCAGCAGTTACCACCCGGACAGTCCCTATGGCTACACCTTC
TRBJ1-2,NA,few,TRBV7-9,CASSSFPSLRSGYTF,TGTGCCAGCAGCTCATTCCCGTCACTACGTTCTGGCTACACCTTC
TRBJ1-6,NA,few,TRBV11-3,CASSLGQGRNNSPLHF,TGTGCCAGCAGCTTAGGGCAAGGGCGTAATAATTCACCCCTCCACTTT
TRBJ1-1,TRBD1,NA,TRBV19,CASSIGTGTGITEAFF,TGTGCCAGTAGTATAGGGACCGGGACAGGGATTACTGAAGCTTTCTTT
TRBJ1-5,NA,NA,TRBV28,CASSFSWQPQHF,TGTGCCAGCAGTTTTTCTTGGCAGCCCCAGCATTTT
TRBJ2-1,TRBD2,NA,TRBV6-5,CASRLAGGYNEQFF,TGTGCCAGCCGTCTGGCGGGGGGCTACAATGAGCAGTTCTTC
TRBJ1-2,TRBD1,NA,TRBV5-4,CASRPTGGDYGYTF,TGTGCCAGCAGACCGACAGGGGGCGACTATGGCTACACCTTC
TRBJ1-2,NA,NA,TRBV30,CAWSVRGYGYTF,TGTGCCTGGAGTGTACGTGGGTATGGCTACACCTTC
TRBJ2-5,NA,NA,TRBV5-6,CASSLVLQETQYF,TGTGCCAGCAGCTTGGTCCTACAAGAGACCCAGTACTTC
TRBJ2-3,NA,NA,TRBV4-1,CASSQVASDTQYF,TGCGCCAGCAGCCAGGTAGCATCCGATACGCAGTATTTT
TRBJ1-6,NA,NA,TRBV12-3/TRBV12-4,CASRREGGSPLHF,TGTGCCAGCAGACGGGAGGGGGGATCACCCCTCCACTTT
TRBJ1-1,TRBD1,NA,TRBV3-1/TRBV3-2,CASSGTGVRPEAFF,TGTGCCAGCAGCGGGACAGGGGTTCGCCCTGAAGCTTTCTTT
TRBJ2-1,TRBD2,NA,TRBV3-1/TRBV3-2,CASSLLRRSSGSHEQFF,TGTGCCAGCAGCCTCCTTAGGAGGTCTAGCGGGTCCCATGAGCAGTTCTTC
TRBJ1-5,NA,NA,TRBV24-1,CATSDSSQRFNQPQHF,TGTGCCACCAGTGATAGCAGCCAACGATTCAATCAGCCCCAGCATTTT
TRBJ1-2,NA,NA,TRBV18,CASSPQGDDYGYTF,TGTGCCAGCTCACCACAAGGGGATGACTATGGCTACACCTTC
TRBJ1-5,NA,NA,TRBV19,CASSMGDRSNQPQHF,TGTGCCAGTAGTATGGGTGACAGGAGCAATCAGCCCCAGCATTTT